The 30 T cell receptor beta chains in this list originate from one sample, sequenced in a study of blood T cell repertoires in COVID-19. Here immunoSEQ multiplex PCR was the method, and the copy in TCRdb shows in-frame clones only, minus some. The profile shows 320,000 or so clones, approximately 89% of them singletons. Sample: PBMCs or T cells enriched from blood (not recorded which). These receptor sequences come from a man aged 25 to 40 who had recovered from COVID-19.

This chain joins TRBV7-9 and TRBJ2-7, with 7 bases lining up with TRBD1. This CDR3 is 16 amino acids long. Germline CDR1 and CDR2: SEHNR and FQNEAQ (reference sequence). After removal of 4 bases from V and 3 bases from J, the junction contained 12 bases not matched to a gene. Written as DNA, the CDR3 is TGTGCCAGCAGCTCTGGACAGGCCCTCTTATTCTACGAGCAGTACTTC. It codes for CASSSGQALLFYEQYF.

This chain links TRBV5-1 with TRBJ2-3, with D tentatively TRBD1 (6 bases). Trimming stripped 3 bases from V and 0 bases from J, with 11 bases between. The CDR3 is made up of 15 amino acids. Germline CDR1 is SGHRS and CDR2 is YFSETQ. The CDR3 nucleotides are TGCGCCAGCAGCTCGAACAGGGAAAGCACAGATACGCAGTATTTT. This translates into CASSSNRESTDTQYF.

The CDR3 reads CASHRDKGYEQYF. The DNA of the CDR3 is TGTGCCTCGCACCGGGACAAGGGCTACGAGCAGTACTTC. The rearrangement joins TRBV10-3 to TRBJ2-7, with D possibly matching TRBD1 (6 bases). The CDR3 covers 13 residues. Germline-derived CDR1 and CDR2 are ENHRY and SYGVKD. V was cut by 11 bases and J by 3 bases, with 17 bases left in between.

This chain connects TRBV2 to TRBJ2-5; no definite D call. The CDR3 is 13 residues long. In germline, CDR1 is SNHLY, CDR2 FYNNEI. V lost 10 bases, J lost 7 bases, and 19 bases lay in between. Here the CDR3 DNA reads TGTGCCACCAGATTGGAAGCTCAGGTGACCCAGTACTTC. Residues: CATRLEAQVTQYF.

The chain carries TRBV20-1 and TRBJ1-4; TRBD1 might be the D (6 bases). Germline-derived CDR1 and CDR2 are DFQATT and SNEGSKA (reference sequence). Trimming removed 2 bases from V and 9 bases from J, with 7 bases in between. CDR3 length: 11 residues. The CDR3 nucleotides read TGCAGTGCTAGAAGGGACAAAAAACTGTTTTTT. Translating it yields CSARRDKKLFF.

The rearrangement links TRBV7-6 to TRBJ2-3; no firm D call. The V and J ends lost 2 bases and 4 bases respectively, with 4 bases between them. The CDR3 spans 12 residues. Germline V lookup: CDR1 SGHVS, CDR2 FNYEAQ. The CDR3 DNA follows: TGTGCCAGCAGCTTATCAGCAGATACGCAGTATTTT. Protein sequence: CASSLSADTQYF.

V usage is TRBV3-1 (or the pseudogene TRBV3-2) and J usage is TRBJ2-5, with TRBD2 matching over 9 bases. Germline values: CDR1 LGHDT, CDR2 YNNKEL (reference sequence). The CDR3 consists of 19 residues. Trimming cost V 2 bases and J 6 bases; bases outside gene matches: 19. The CDR3 here is CASSQKDLVAGATWKTQYF. The CDR3 DNA is TGTGCCAGCAGCCAAAAAGACTTGGTAGCGGGGGCCACCTGGAAGACCCAGTACTTC.

About this clone: The sample holds other DNA sequences that translate to the same CDR3. This rearrangement joins TRBV19 to TRBJ2-1, with 8 nucleotides matching TRBD2. CDR1 LNHDA and CDR2 SQIVND come from the germline V gene (reference sequence). Unmatched junction bases numbered 1, after V lost 3 bases and J lost 3 bases. This CDR3 comprises 14 residues. CDR3 protein: CASSILAGYNEQFF. CDR3 coding DNA: TGTGCCAGTAGTATCCTAGCGGGCTACAATGAGCAGTTCTTC.

This clone was seen more than once but under ten times. The chain couples TRBV28 to TRBJ1-4; D perhaps matches TRBD1 (5 bases). The germline gives CDR1 MDHEN, CDR2 SYDVKM. CDR3 length: 14 amino acids. V gave up 6 bases and J gave up 3 bases, with 11 bases separating them. CDR3 region: CASRGPLPNEKLFF. The CDR3 nucleotides are TGTGCCAGCAGGGGGCCTCTACCTAATGAAAAACTGTTTTTT.

J is TRBJ1-4 and V is TRBV5-1, with TRBD1 matching over 9 bases. This CDR3 comprises 15 residues. From germline, CDR1 is SGHRS and CDR2 YFSETQ. V shed 4 bases, J shed 3 bases, and the junction held 4 bases outside the gene matches. The CDR3 region has the DNA TGCGCCAGCAGCCCCGGACAGGGGCCTAATGAAAAACTGTTTTTT. It codes for CASSPGQGPNEKLFF.

The table lists this clone with a few counts. The chain recombines TRBV11-1 with TRBJ2-7; 9 positions agree with TRBD1. There are 15 residues in the CDR3. Germline V gene sequence: CDR1 SGHAT, CDR2 FQDESV (reference sequence). Trimming cost V 2 bases and J 6 bases; bases outside gene matches: 8. Written as DNA, the CDR3 is TGTGCCAGCAGCTTAATACAACAGGGGGCGATCGAGCAGTACTTC. Translated: CASSLIQQGAIEQYF.

The genes are TRBV7-9 and TRBJ2-7, with D hard to call. The germline V gene has CDR1 SEHNR and CDR2 FQNEAQ (reference sequence). Deletions cut 2 bases from V and 3 bases from J, with 8 bases between. The CDR3 sequence is 13 residues long. This CDR3 reads CASSLSLNYEQYF. As DNA, the CDR3 is TGTGCCAGCAGCTTAAGCCTGAACTACGAGCAGTACTTC.

The rearrangement uses TRBV9 and TRBJ1-1; D is ambiguous. The CDR3 totals 13 residues. The V and J ends lost 0 bases and 7 bases respectively, with 10 bases between them. Germline lookup yields CDR1 SGDLS and CDR2 YYNGEE. CDR3 amino acids: CASSVGGSGEAFF. DNA for the CDR3: TGTGCCAGCAGCGTAGGAGGGTCGGGTGAAGCTTTCTTT.

The V and J genes are TRBV11-2 and TRBJ1-6; D is uncertain. The CDR3 covers 15 residues. CDR1 and CDR2 from the germline V gene are SGHAT and FQNNGV. Trimming left V 0 bases short and J 7 bases short, with 10 bases between. CDR3 sequence: CASSLDRMENSPLHF. As DNA, the CDR3 is TGTGCCAGCAGCTTAGATCGGATGGAGAATTCACCCCTCCACTTT.

This rearrangement joins TRBV28 to TRBJ2-5, with D perhaps matching TRBD1 (7 bases). Trimming took 3 bases from V and 5 from J, leaving 13 bases between them. The CDR3 has 14 amino acids. Germline CDR1 is MDHEN and CDR2 is SYDVKM. The CDR3 loop reads CASSLEGAWETQYF. DNA for the CDR3: TGTGCCAGCAGTTTGGAGGGGGCTTGGGAGACCCAGTACTTC.

The chain uses TRBV30 and TRBJ2-5, with 12 nucleotides matching TRBD2. The germline gives CDR1 GTSNPN, CDR2 SVGIG (reference sequence). V trimming: 7 bases; J trimming: 5 bases; junction bases outside the gene matches: 8. The CDR3 spans 14 residues. In nucleotides, the CDR3 is TGTGCCTTCGGACTAGCGGGGATTAGGGAGACCCAGTACTTC. Protein: CAFGLAGIRETQYF.

The rearrangement uses TRBV5-1 and TRBJ1-2; tentative D call: TRBD1 (6 bases). The germline V gene has CDR1 SGHRS and CDR2 YFSETQ. There are 14 residues in the CDR3. Trimming removed 7 bases from V and 3 bases from J, with 16 bases in between. CDR3 DNA sequence: TGCGCCAGCGGTCGAACAGGGTTCGACTATGGCTACACCTTC. Translated, it gives CASGRTGFDYGYTF.

The chain combines TRBV13 with TRBJ1-2; TRBD1 aligns across 9 bases. Unmatched junction bases numbered 3, after V lost 5 bases and J lost 5 bases. CDR3 length: 13 residues. The germline V gene encodes CDR1 PRHDT and CDR2 FYEKMQ (reference sequence). Written as DNA, the CDR3 is TGTGCCAGCAGCCCGGGACAGGGATATGGCTACACCTTC. Translated, it gives CASSPGQGYGYTF.

This clone came up once. CDR3 loop: CASSLGGGSSYEQYF. The CDR3 DNA sequence: TGTGCCAGCAGCTTAGGCGGCGGTAGCTCCTACGAGCAGTACTTC. The rearrangement links TRBV13 to TRBJ2-7; D is unclear. Germline V gives CDR1 PRHDT, CDR2 FYEKMQ (reference sequence). V shed 0 bases and J shed 0 bases, with 9 bases lying between them. The CDR3 has 15 residues.

This clone was detected once. This chain joins TRBV10-3 and TRBJ2-1, with D perhaps TRBD1 (6 bases). This CDR3 is 12 amino acids long. V was clipped by 5 bases and J by 10 bases, with 12 bases between them. Germline V gene data show CDR1 as ENHRY and CDR2 as SYGVKD. In DNA form, the CDR3 reads TGTGCCATCAGTCGACAGGAAAAAGAGCAGTTCTTC. This sequence encodes CAISRQEKEQFF.

This clone was seen just once. The rearrangement links TRBV27 to TRBJ1-1; D is unclear. V was pared by 3 bases and J by 4 bases, with 12 bases between. This CDR3 has 14 residues. Germline assignment: CDR1 MNHEY and CDR2 SMNVEV (reference sequence). The CDR3 is CASSFGISGTEAFF. The DNA of the CDR3 is TGTGCCAGCAGTTTTGGCATTTCAGGCACTGAAGCTTTCTTT.

Only one count was recorded for this clone. CDR3 nucleotides: TGCGCCAGCAGCCTGACAGGGACCAATAATGAAAAACTGTTTTTT. Its translation is CASSLTGTNNEKLFF. V is TRBV5-1 and J is TRBJ1-4; 7 nucleotides agree with TRBD1. J gave up 4 bases and V 4 bases, and 7 bases lay outside the gene matches. The germline gives CDR1 SGHRS, CDR2 YFSETQ. This CDR3 spans 15 amino acids.

The chain carries TRBV5-1 and TRBJ2-3; 7 nucleotides match TRBD1. Germline V gene sequence: CDR1 SGHRS, CDR2 YFSETQ. The CDR3 has 17 residues. After removal of 4 bases from V and 1 base from J, the junction contained 12 bases not matched to a gene. CDR3 sequence: CASSPDTGAPRTDTQYF. The CDR3 region has the DNA TGCGCCAGCAGCCCCGATACAGGGGCCCCCCGCACAGATACGCAGTATTTT.

This clone was counted once. The V gene is TRBV2, the J gene TRBJ1-4; a weak D match, TRBD1 (5 bases). The V end lost 8 bases, the J end lost 7 bases, and 14 bases lay between the germline ends. Germline loops: CDR1 SNHLY, CDR2 FYNNEI. This CDR3 contains 13 residues. The CDR3 reads CASVGTSTEKLFF. The CDR3 DNA sequence: TGTGCCAGCGTTGGGACTTCCACTGAAAAACTGTTTTTT.

The CDR3 bases are TGTGCCAGCAGTGAAATGCGGGGGGGCCCCGGGGAGCTGTTTTTT. This gives the protein CASSEMRGGPGELFF. This chain uses TRBV6-1 with TRBJ2-2; TRBD2 matches 9 bases. From germline, CDR1 is MNHNS and CDR2 SASEGT. V lost 2 bases, J lost 6 bases, and 4 bases stayed unmatched. CDR3 length equals 15 residues.

The chain joins TRBV9 to TRBJ2-3, with D tentatively TRBD2 (6 bases). Germline lookup yields CDR1 SGDLS and CDR2 YYNGEE. Trimming removed 0 bases at V and 4 bases at J, with 12 bases between. The CDR3 is 15 residues long. The CDR3 nucleotides are TGTGCCAGCAGCGTAGTCCCCGGGGGTCCAGATACGCAGTATTTT. Residues: CASSVVPGGPDTQYF.

This chain links TRBV18 with TRBJ2-7, with 10 positions matching TRBD2. Per germline, CDR1 KGHSH and CDR2 LQKENI. This CDR3 region has 17 residues. The junction had 7 bases not matched to a gene; V was cut back by 0 bases and J by 2 bases. The CDR3 sequence is CASSPPGLAGAPYEQYF. The DNA of the CDR3 is TGTGCCAGCTCACCACCGGGGCTAGCGGGGGCTCCCTACGAGCAGTACTTC.

The chain joins TRBV6-5 to TRBJ2-7; 7 nucleotides agree with TRBD2. This CDR3 is 16 amino acids long. Germline values: CDR1 MNHEY, CDR2 SVGAGI. The ends lost 2 bases at V and 5 bases at J; junction bases unmatched: 12. The CDR3 region has the DNA TGTGCCAGCAGTTACCGTGGAGCAGGGACTAAAAACGAGCAGTACTTC. This sequence encodes CASSYRGAGTKNEQYF.

The genes are TRBV11-2 and TRBJ1-6, with no clear D. This CDR3 comprises 13 residues. Germline values: CDR1 SGHAT, CDR2 FQNNGV. Trimming cost V 0 bases and J 7 bases, with 4 bases left between them. The CDR3 nucleotides are TGTGCCAGCAGCTTAGAACTGAATTCACCCCTCCACTTT. It translates to CASSLELNSPLHF.

This clone was counted a few times. The rearrangement joins TRBV28 to TRBJ2-6; 10 positions match TRBD1. The CDR3 is 17 amino acids. V lost 5 bases, J lost 2 bases, and 6 bases stayed unmatched. Germline V gene data show CDR1 as MDHEN and CDR2 as SYDVKM. CDR3 sequence: CASSPSGTGAGANVLTF. CDR3 DNA: TGTGCCAGCAGTCCCTCCGGGACAGGGGCTGGGGCCAACGTCCTGACTTTC.